This TCR beta chain was captured by sequencing in a study of identical twins. A universal primer site was created by template switching, with the cDNA bearing unique molecular identifiers. Each CDR3 protein is one row after TCRdb ran MiXCR on the 5' RACE reads. In the table there are 420,000 or so distinct CDR3 sequences, less than 20% of which are singletons. This CDR3 is 16 amino acids long. The germline CDR1 and CDR2 sequences are MNHEY and SVGAGI. With 2 bases removed from V and 0 bases from J, the gap between germline ends came to 10 bases. This TCR was sampled from a man in his fifties in good health. Sample: naive T cells sorted from blood. The chain employs TRBV6-5 and TRBJ2-2; no definite D call. DNA of the CDR3: TGTGCCAGCAGTTACCGTAAAGGGCCGAACACCGGGGAGCTGTTTTTT. The encoded protein is CASSYRKGPNTGELFF.